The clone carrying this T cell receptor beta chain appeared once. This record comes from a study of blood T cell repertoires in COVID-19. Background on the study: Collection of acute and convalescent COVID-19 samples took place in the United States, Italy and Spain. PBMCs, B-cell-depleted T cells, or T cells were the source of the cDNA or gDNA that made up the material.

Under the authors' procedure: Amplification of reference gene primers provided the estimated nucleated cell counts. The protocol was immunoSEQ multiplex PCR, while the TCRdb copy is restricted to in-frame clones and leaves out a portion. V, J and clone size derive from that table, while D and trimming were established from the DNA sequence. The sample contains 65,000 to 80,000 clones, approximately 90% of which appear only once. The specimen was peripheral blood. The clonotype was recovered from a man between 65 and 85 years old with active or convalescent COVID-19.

The CDR3 DNA reads as TGTGCCAGCTCATCCCAGGATAACTATGGCTACACCTTC. The encoded protein is CASSSQDNYGYTF. The chain has TRBV18 and TRBJ1-2; D gene unclear. CDR1 KGHSH and CDR2 LQKENI come from the germline V gene. Between the trimmed V and J ends, which lost 5 bases and 1 base, there was a span of 8 bases. The CDR3 contains 13 residues.